The TCR beta chain described here comes from a study of beta chain features in type 1 diabetes. Worth noting for this clone: The antigen is not known. In the same sample, other DNA sequences code for this CDR3.

The CDR3 consists of 14 residues. J was trimmed by 8 bases and V by 2 bases; bases with no gene match: 9. CDR1 and CDR2 from the germline V gene are SGHRS and YFSETQ. Study-level findings and limits: For patients, the naive, central memory and Treg TCRB repertoires appeared more alike than for healthy donors. Shortening of TCRB CDR3s, moderate but significant, appeared in all four CD4+ subsets of Type 1 diabetes patients. A potential PCR bias toward shorter templates would be equal in patient and control samples. cDNA-based reads could over-represent cells with high TCR expression.

The entirety of the isolated RNA underwent reverse transcription, so expressed TCRB transcripts were sequenced. Only in-frame clones appear in the TCRdb table, and some are missing; sequencing was by immunoSEQ multiplex PCR. The sample holds 15,000 or so clones, about 70% seen once. Sorting that relied on CD45RO/CCR7/CD25/CD127/CD95/CD27 yielded CD4+ naive, central memory, regulatory and stem cell-like memory cells. This sequence was found in a man in his thirties or forties with type 1 diabetes. This chain connects TRBV5-1 to TRBJ1-2; TRBD1 matches at 7 bases. The sample taken for sequencing was Tregs from blood. The CDR3 protein is CASSLEGAIGGYTF. CDR3 DNA: TGCGCCAGCAGCTTAGAGGGGGCTATTGGAGGCTACACCTTC.